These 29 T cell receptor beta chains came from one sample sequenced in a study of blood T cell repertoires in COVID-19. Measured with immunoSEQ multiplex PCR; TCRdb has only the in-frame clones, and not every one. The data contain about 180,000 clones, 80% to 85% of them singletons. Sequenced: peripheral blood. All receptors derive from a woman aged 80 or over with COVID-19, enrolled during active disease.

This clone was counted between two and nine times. The CDR3 here is CASSLGDSPLHF. For the CDR3, the DNA is TGCGCCAGCAGCTTAGGGGATTCACCCCTCCACTTT. The chain links TRBV4-1 to TRBJ1-6, with D possibly being TRBD1 (5 bases). V was pared by 5 bases and J by 8 bases, with 7 bases between. CDR1 MGHRA and CDR2 YSYEKL come from the germline V gene. The CDR3 runs 12 residues.

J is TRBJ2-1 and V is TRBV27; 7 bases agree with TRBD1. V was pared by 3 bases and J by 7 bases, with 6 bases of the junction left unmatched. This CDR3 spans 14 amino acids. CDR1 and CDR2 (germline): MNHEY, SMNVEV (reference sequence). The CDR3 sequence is CASSFRGRGNEQFF. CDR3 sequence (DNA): TGTGCCAGCAGTTTTAGGGGGCGCGGAAATGAGCAGTTCTTC.

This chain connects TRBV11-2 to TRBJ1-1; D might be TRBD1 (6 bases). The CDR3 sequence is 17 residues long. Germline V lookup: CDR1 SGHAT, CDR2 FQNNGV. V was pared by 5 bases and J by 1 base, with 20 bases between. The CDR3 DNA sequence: TGTGCCAGCAGCCTAGGGCCCAGAGGGGGGGCGAACACTGAAGCTTTCTTT. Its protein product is CASSLGPRGGANTEAFF.

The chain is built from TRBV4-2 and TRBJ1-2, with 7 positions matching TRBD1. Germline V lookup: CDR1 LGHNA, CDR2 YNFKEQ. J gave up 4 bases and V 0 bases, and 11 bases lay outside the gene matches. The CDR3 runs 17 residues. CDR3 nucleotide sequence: TGTGCCAGCAGCCAAGATTACGGGACAGTAAGTGGCTATGGCTACACCTTC. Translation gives CASSQDYGTVSGYGYTF.

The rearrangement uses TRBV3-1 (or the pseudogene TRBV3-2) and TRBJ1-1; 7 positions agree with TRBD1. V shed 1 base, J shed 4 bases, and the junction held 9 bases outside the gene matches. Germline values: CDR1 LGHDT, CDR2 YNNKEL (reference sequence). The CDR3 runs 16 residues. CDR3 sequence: CASSQGGTVGVTEAFF. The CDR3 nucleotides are TGTGCCAGCAGCCAAGGGGGGACAGTCGGGGTCACTGAAGCTTTCTTT.

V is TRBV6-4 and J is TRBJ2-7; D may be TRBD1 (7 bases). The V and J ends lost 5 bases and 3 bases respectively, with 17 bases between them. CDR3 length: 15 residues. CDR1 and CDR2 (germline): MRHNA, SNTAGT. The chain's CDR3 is CASSREGARGYEQYF. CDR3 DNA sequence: TGTGCCAGCAGTCGCGAGGGGGCGCGGGGCTACGAGCAGTACTTC.

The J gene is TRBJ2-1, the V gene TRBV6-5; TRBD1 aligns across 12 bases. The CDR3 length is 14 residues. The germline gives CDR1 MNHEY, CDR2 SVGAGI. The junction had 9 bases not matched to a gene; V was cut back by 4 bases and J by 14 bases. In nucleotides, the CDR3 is TGTGCCAGCAGTTGGGACAGGGGGCGCGTTAATAAGTTCTTC. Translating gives CASSWDRGRVNKFF.

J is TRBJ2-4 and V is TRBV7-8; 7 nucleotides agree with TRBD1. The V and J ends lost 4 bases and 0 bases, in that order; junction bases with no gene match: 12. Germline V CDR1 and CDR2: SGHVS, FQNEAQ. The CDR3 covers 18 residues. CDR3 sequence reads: CASSSRDRSNLAKNIQYF. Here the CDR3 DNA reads TGTGCCAGCAGCTCAAGGGACAGATCCAACCTAGCCAAAAACATTCAGTACTTC.

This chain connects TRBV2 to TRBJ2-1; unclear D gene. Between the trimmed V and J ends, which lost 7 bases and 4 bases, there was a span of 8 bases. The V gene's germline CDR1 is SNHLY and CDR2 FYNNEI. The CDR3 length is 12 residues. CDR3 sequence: CASIEDYNEQFF. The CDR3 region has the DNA TGTGCCAGCATAGAAGATTACAATGAGCAGTTCTTC.

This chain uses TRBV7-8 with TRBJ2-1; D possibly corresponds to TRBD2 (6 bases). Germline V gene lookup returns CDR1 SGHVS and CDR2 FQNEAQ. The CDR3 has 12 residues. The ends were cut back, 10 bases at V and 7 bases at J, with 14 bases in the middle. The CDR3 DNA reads TGTGCCACGGGGGTCTCGTTAAATGAGCAGTTCTTC. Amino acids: CATGVSLNEQFF.

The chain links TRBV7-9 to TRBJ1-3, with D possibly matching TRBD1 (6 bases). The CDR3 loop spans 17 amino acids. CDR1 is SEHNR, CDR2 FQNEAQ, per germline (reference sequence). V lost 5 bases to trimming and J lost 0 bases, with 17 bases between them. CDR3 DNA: TGTGCCAGCAGCACAGGACAGAGTGAACTCTCTGGAAACACCATATATTTT. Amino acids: CASSTGQSELSGNTIYF. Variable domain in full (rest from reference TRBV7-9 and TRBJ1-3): DTGVSQNPRHKITKRGQNVTFRCDPISEHNRLYWYRQTLGQGPEFLTYFQNEAQLEKSRLLSDRFSAERPKGSFSTLEIQRTEQGDSAMYLCASSTGQSELSGNTIYFGEGSWLTVV.

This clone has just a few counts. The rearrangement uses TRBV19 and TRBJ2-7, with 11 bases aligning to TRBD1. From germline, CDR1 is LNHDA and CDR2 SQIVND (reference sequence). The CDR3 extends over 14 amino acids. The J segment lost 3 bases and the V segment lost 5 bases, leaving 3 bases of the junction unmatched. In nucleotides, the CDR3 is TGTGCCAGTAGTCGGACAGGGGGCCTCTACGAGCAGTACTTC. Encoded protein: CASSRTGGLYEQYF.

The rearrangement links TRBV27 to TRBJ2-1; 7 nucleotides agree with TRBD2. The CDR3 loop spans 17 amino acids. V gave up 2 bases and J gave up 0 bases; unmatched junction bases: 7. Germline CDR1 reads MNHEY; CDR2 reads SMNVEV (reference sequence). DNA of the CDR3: TGTGCCAGCAGTTTAAGGGTAGCGGGCTTCTCCTACAATGAGCAGTTCTTC. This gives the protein CASSLRVAGFSYNEQFF.

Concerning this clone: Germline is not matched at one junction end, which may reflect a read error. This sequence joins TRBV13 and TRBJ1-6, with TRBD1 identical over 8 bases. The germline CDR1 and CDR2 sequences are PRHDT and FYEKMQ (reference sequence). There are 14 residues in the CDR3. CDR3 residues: CASSLGQGDSPLHF. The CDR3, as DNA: TGTGCCAGCAGCCTAGGACAGGGTGATTCACCCCTCCACTTT.

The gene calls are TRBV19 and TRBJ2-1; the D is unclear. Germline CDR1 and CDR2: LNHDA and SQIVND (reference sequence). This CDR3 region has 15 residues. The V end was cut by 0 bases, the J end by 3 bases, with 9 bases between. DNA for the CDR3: TGTGCCAGTAGTATAGAGGAGACTGGCTACAATGAGCAGTTCTTC. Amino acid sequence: CASSIEETGYNEQFF.

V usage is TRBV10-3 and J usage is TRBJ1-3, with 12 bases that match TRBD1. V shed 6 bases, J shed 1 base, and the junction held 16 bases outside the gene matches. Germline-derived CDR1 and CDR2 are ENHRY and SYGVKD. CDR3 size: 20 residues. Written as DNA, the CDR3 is TGTGCCATCAGAAGCGCGCCGGGACAGGGGGCGCAGGGATCTGGAAACACCATATATTTT. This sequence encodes CAIRSAPGQGAQGSGNTIYF.

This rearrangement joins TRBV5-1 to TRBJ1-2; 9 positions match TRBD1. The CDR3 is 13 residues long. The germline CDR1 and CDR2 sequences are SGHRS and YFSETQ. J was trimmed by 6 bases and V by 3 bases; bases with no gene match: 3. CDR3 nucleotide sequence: TGCGCCAGCAGCTCTGGACAGGGGAATGGCTACACCTTC. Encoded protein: CASSSGQGNGYTF.

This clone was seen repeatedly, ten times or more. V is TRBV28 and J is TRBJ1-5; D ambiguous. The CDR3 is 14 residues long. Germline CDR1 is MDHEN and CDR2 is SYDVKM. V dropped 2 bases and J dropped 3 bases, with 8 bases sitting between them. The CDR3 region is CASSLGQVNQPQHF. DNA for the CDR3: TGTGCCAGCAGTTTAGGGCAGGTCAATCAGCCCCAGCATTTT. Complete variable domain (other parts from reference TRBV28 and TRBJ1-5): DVKVTQSSRYLVKRTGEKVFLECVQDMDHENMFWYRQDPGLGLRLIYFSYDVKMKEKGDIPEGYSVSREKKERFSLILESASTNQTSMYLCASSLGQVNQPQHFGDGTRLSIL.

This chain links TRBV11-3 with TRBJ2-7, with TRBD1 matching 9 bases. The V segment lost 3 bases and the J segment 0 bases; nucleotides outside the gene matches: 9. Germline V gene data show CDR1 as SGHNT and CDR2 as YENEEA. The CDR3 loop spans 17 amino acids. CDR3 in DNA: TGTGCCAGCAGCTTCAACCTTGGGGACAGGGTCTCCTACGAGCAGTACTTC. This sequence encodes CASSFNLGDRVSYEQYF.

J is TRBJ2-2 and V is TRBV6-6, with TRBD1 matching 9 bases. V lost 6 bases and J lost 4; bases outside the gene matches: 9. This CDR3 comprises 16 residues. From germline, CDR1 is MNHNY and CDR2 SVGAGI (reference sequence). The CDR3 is CASSQRTGDGTGELFF. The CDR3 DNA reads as TGTGCCAGCAGCCAAAGGACAGGGGACGGCACCGGGGAGCTGTTTTTT.

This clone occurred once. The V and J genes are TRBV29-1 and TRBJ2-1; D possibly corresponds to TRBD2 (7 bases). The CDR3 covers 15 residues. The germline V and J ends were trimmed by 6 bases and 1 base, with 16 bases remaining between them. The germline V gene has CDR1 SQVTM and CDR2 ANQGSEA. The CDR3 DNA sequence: TGCAGCGTCCCCAAAGGGGGGGGATCCTACAATGAGCAGTTCTTC. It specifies CSVPKGGGSYNEQFF.

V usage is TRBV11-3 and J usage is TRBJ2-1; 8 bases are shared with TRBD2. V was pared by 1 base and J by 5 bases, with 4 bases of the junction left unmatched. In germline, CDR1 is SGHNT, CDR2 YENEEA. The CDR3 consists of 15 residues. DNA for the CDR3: TGTGCCAGCAGCTTAGGTCTAGCGGGCCACAATGAGCAGTTCTTC. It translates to CASSLGLAGHNEQFF. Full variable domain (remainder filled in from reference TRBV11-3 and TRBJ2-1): EAGVVQSPRYKIIEKKQPVAFWCNPISGHNTLYWYLQNLGQGPELLIRYENEEAVDDSQLPKDRFSAERLKGVDSTLKIQPAELGDSAVYLCASSLGLAGHNEQFFGPGTRLTVL.

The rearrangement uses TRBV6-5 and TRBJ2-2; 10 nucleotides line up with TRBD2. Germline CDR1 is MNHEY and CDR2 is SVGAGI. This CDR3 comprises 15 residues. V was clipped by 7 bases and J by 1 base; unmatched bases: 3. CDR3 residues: CASTLAGMNTGELFF. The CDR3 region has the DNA TGTGCCAGCACACTAGCGGGAATGAACACCGGGGAGCTGTTTTTT.

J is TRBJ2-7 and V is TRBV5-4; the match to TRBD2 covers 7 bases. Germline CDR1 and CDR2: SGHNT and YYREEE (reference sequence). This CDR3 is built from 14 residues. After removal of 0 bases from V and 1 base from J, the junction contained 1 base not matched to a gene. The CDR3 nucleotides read TGTGCCAGCAGCTTGGAGGGAGGGTCCTACGAGCAGTACTTC. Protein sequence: CASSLEGGSYEQYF. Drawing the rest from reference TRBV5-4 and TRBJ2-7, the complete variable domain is ETGVTQSPTHLIKTRGQQVTLRCSSQSGHNTVSWYQQALGQGPQFIFQYYREEENGRGNFPPRFSGLQFPNYSSELNVNALELDDSALYLCASSLEGGSYEQYFGPGTRLTVT.

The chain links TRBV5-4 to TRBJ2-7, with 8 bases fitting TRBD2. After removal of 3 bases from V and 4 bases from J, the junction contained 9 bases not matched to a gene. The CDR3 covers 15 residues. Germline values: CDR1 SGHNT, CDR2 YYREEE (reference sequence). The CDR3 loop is CASSSRAGVIYEQYF. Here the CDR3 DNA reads TGTGCCAGCAGCTCAAGAGCGGGAGTCATTTACGAGCAGTACTTC.

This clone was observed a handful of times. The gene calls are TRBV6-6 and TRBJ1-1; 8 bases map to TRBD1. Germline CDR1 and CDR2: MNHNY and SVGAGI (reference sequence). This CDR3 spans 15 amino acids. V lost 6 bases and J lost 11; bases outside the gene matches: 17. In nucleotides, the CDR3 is TGTGCCAGCAGCTCACCGCGACAGGGGCCCAAGGAGGCTTTCTTT. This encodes CASSSPRQGPKEAFF.

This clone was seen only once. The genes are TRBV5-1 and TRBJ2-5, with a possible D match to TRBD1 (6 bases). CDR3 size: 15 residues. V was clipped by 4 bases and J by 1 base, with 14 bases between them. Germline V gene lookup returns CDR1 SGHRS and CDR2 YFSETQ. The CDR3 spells CASSPPQGPQETQYF. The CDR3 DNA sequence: TGCGCCAGCAGCCCCCCCCAGGGGCCCCAAGAGACCCAGTACTTC.

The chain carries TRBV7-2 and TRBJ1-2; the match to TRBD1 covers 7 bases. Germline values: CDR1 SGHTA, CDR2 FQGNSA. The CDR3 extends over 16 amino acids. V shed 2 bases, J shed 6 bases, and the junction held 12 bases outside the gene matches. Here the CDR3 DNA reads TGTGCCAGCAGCTTATCACAGGCCGCGGGACAGAATGGCTACACCTTC. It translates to CASSLSQAAGQNGYTF.

The CDR3 sequence is CASSLGPRGNYGYTF. DNA of the CDR3: TGTGCCAGCAGCTTAGGGCCGCGGGGTAACTATGGCTACACCTTC. The V and J genes are TRBV7-6 and TRBJ1-2; no firm D call. The V and J ends lost 1 base and 1 base respectively, with 10 bases between them. The CDR3 loop spans 15 amino acids. Germline V gives CDR1 SGHVS, CDR2 FNYEAQ.